What follows are 22 T cell receptor beta chains derived from one specimen sequenced in a study of blood T cell repertoires in COVID-19. The repertoire was sequenced with immunoSEQ multiplex PCR; TCRdb's copy has only in-frame clones and lacks some. The repertoire holds around 19,000 clones, approximately 87% seen once, with approximately 10% in the top ten. The material sequenced was peripheral blood. All receptors derive from a human donor in a cohort sampled during active COVID-19.

This clone was detected once. The V call is TRBV28, the J call TRBJ2-7, with 11 bases fitting TRBD2. The V segment lost 7 bases and the J segment 2 bases; nucleotides outside the gene matches: 7. The CDR3 is made up of 15 amino acids. Germline V lookup: CDR1 MDHEN, CDR2 SYDVKM. CDR3 protein: CASTVTSGDPYEQYF. The CDR3 DNA is TGTGCCAGCACCGTGACTAGCGGGGACCCCTACGAGCAGTACTTC.

The chain has TRBV5-4 and TRBJ2-1; 7 positions match TRBD1. Germline-derived CDR1 and CDR2 are SGHNT and YYREEE (reference sequence). Trimming at V came to 4 bases and at J to 0 bases, leaving 4 bases not matched to a gene. CDR3 length equals 15 residues. The CDR3 bases are TGTGCCAGCAGCCCCGCAGGGGGCTCCTACAATGAGCAGTTCTTC. Translated: CASSPAGGSYNEQFF.

The rearrangement links TRBV4-1 to TRBJ1-6; D is uncertain. The length of the CDR3 is 16 residues. The V and J ends lost 5 bases and 5 bases respectively, with 16 bases between them. Looked up from germline, CDR1 is MGHRA and CDR2 is YSYEKL. CDR3 protein: CASSESQVSHNSPLHF. In DNA form, the CDR3 reads TGCGCCAGCAGCGAGAGTCAGGTATCGCATAATTCACCCCTCCACTTT.

The chain is built from TRBV7-2 and TRBJ1-2; D is unclear. The CDR3 totals 13 residues. Germline V gene lookup returns CDR1 SGHTA and CDR2 FQGNSA. The ends were cut back, 5 bases at V and 7 bases at J, with 14 bases in the middle. The CDR3 loop is CASSPLGEVGYTF. The DNA for the CDR3 is TGTGCCAGCAGCCCCCTCGGGGAAGTTGGCTACACCTTC.

The V call is TRBV5-4, the J call TRBJ2-3; D might be TRBD1 (6 bases). V was cut by 4 bases and J by 2 bases, with 11 bases left in between. The CDR3 covers 14 residues. CDR1 SGHNT and CDR2 YYREEE come from the germline V gene (reference sequence). For the CDR3, the DNA is TGTGCCAGCAGCGAGGGGGTCACCACAGATACGCAGTATTTT. Its protein is CASSEGVTTDTQYF.

This clone was observed a handful of times. The chain joins TRBV21-1 to TRBJ1-4; the D call of TRBD1 is as the table states it, not checked on the DNA. TRBV21-1 is designated a pseudogene. The CDR3 has 16 amino acids. In nucleotides, the CDR3 is TGTGCCAGCAGCAAAAGGCACCCCAGGGTACAGGAAAAACTGTTTTTT. Its translation is CASSKRHPRVQEKLFF.

The J gene is TRBJ2-1, the V gene TRBV27; 12 positions match TRBD2. Looked up from germline, CDR1 is MNHEY and CDR2 is SMNVEV (reference sequence). Trimming took 8 bases from V and 7 from J; bases not matched to a gene: 6. The CDR3 has 14 residues. The CDR3 loop is CASATSGSNNEQFF. For the CDR3, the DNA is TGTGCCAGCGCGACTAGCGGGAGCAATAATGAGCAGTTCTTC.

This chain uses TRBV6-6 with TRBJ1-5; 8 nucleotides line up with TRBD1. CDR1 is MNHNY, CDR2 SVGAGI, per germline (reference sequence). CDR3 length: 14 residues. Germline trimming cut 2 bases from V and 8 bases from J; bases unmatched to any gene: 5. The CDR3 coding sequence is TGTGCCAGCAGTTACGGACAGGGAAAAGAGCCCCAGCATTTT. Translated: CASSYGQGKEPQHF.

The chain couples TRBV29-1 to TRBJ2-5; tentatively, D is TRBD1 (6 bases). The CDR3 is made up of 14 amino acids. V lost 3 bases, J lost 5 bases, and 16 bases lay in between. Germline CDR1 SQVTM, CDR2 ANQGSEA. CDR3 in DNA: TGCAGCGTTGACCGAAGGGCAGGGGAGGAGACCCAGTACTTC. Encoded protein: CSVDRRAGEETQYF.

The V gene is TRBV5-4, the J gene TRBJ2-7, with 10 bases identical to TRBD2. This CDR3 comprises 18 residues. V lost 0 bases to trimming and J lost 2 bases; unmatched junction nucleotides: 11. CDR1 and CDR2 (germline): SGHNT, YYREEE (reference sequence). The CDR3 DNA follows: TGTGCCAGCAGCTTGGGGGCTAGCGGGAGTGACCGAACCTACGAGCAGTACTTC. Translated: CASSLGASGSDRTYEQYF.

The rearrangement links TRBV3-1 (or the pseudogene TRBV3-2) to TRBJ1-6; 7 nucleotides agree with TRBD1. The CDR3 is 15 residues long. After removal of 7 bases from V and 5 bases from J, the junction contained 8 bases not matched to a gene. Germline V CDR1 and CDR2: LGHDT, YNNKEL (reference sequence). In DNA form, the CDR3 reads TGTGCCAGCACCCCTTCTGGACAGGATAATTCACCCCTCCACTTT. This gives the protein CASTPSGQDNSPLHF.

J is TRBJ1-3 and V is TRBV12-3 or TRBV12-4, with 7 bases aligning to TRBD1. The length of the CDR3 is 13 residues. The V gene end was trimmed by 8 bases and the J gene end by 2 bases; junction bases not matched to a gene: 3. The CDR3 region is CASHDRAGNTIYF. The CDR3 bases are TGTGCCAGCCATGACAGGGCTGGAAACACCATATATTTT.

The CDR3 loop reads CASSNRDGTEAFF. In DNA, the CDR3 is TGTGCCAGCAGCAACAGGGATGGCACTGAAGCTTTCTTT. The V call is TRBV3-1 (or the pseudogene TRBV3-2), the J call TRBJ1-1; possible D gene TRBD1, 6 bases. Trimming took off 5 bases at V and 4 bases at J, with 11 bases between the two ends. CDR1 is LGHDT and CDR2 is YNNKEL in the germline V gene (reference sequence). This CDR3 is built from 13 residues.

V usage is TRBV5-1 and J usage is TRBJ2-5; no reliable D call. The germline CDR1 and CDR2 sequences are SGHRS and YFSETQ. CDR3 length: 11 amino acids. Trimming pared 4 bases from V and 1 base from J, leaving 2 bases between. The CDR3 DNA is TGCGCCAGCAGCCTCCAAGAGACCCAGTACTTC. It yields the protein CASSLQETQYF.

The CDR3, as DNA: TGTGCCAGCAGCCTCCCTCGGGGCAGGACAGGGGATGAAAAACTGTTTTTT. It yields the protein CASSLPRGRTGDEKLFF. The rearrangement links TRBV16 to TRBJ1-4; 9 positions match TRBD1. CDR1 KGHSY and CDR2 FQNENV come from the germline V gene. The junction had 12 bases not matched to a gene; V was cut back by 4 bases and J by 6 bases. The CDR3 has 17 residues.

The J gene is TRBJ1-5, the V gene TRBV6-5, with 8 bases aligning to TRBD1. V lost 5 bases and J lost 6; bases outside the gene matches: 3. Germline CDR1 and CDR2: MNHEY and SVGAGI. This CDR3 is 13 amino acids long. CDR3 protein: CASSNRGSQPQHF. CDR3 bases: TGTGCCAGCAGTAACAGGGGGAGTCAGCCCCAGCATTTT.

The chain uses TRBV9 and TRBJ2-3; 9 nucleotides match TRBD1. CDR3 size: 16 residues. Germline values: CDR1 SGDLS, CDR2 YYNGEE. V was clipped by 0 bases and J by 4 bases; unmatched bases: 6. CDR3 coding DNA: TGTGCCAGCAGCGTAGTAGTGACAGGGGGTCCAGATACGCAGTATTTT. Encoded protein: CASSVVVTGGPDTQYF.

The V gene is TRBV13, the J gene TRBJ2-1; D is unresolved. The ends were cut back, 4 bases at V and 0 bases at J, with 13 bases in the middle. The CDR3 has 16 amino acids. The germline gives CDR1 PRHDT, CDR2 FYEKMQ (reference sequence). CDR3 in DNA: TGTGCCAGCAGCTCCCCTGCGGTTCTCTCCTACAATGAGCAGTTCTTC. As protein: CASSSPAVLSYNEQFF.

The chain joins TRBV3-1 (or the pseudogene TRBV3-2) to TRBJ1-6; 12 bases agree with TRBD1. Germline CDR1 LGHDT, CDR2 YNNKEL (reference sequence). CDR3 length equals 16 residues. J was trimmed by 7 bases and V by 5 bases; bases with no gene match: 6. The CDR3 is CASSSGTGGANSPLHF. The CDR3 nucleotides are TGTGCCAGCAGCTCGGGGACAGGGGGCGCGAATTCACCCCTCCACTTT.

CDR3 sequence: CAISESNRVDGYTF. In DNA, the CDR3 is TGTGCCATCAGTGAGTCGAACAGGGTCGATGGCTACACCTTC. The V and J genes are TRBV10-3 and TRBJ1-2; a possible D gene is TRBD1 (6 bases). V was pared by 0 bases and J by 6 bases, with 11 bases between. Per the germline V gene, CDR1 is ENHRY and CDR2 is SYGVKD. The CDR3 covers 14 residues.

The chain uses TRBV2 and TRBJ1-1; D gene unclear. The CDR3 length is 12 residues. Trimming took 9 bases from V and 8 from J, leaving 16 bases between them. In germline, CDR1 is SNHLY, CDR2 FYNNEI. CDR3 in DNA: TGTGCCAGTAGGCAGGTTGTCAGCGAAGCTTTCTTT. Its protein product is CASRQVVSEAFF.

V is TRBV28 and J is TRBJ2-7; the match to TRBD2 covers 8 bases. V was clipped by 5 bases and J by 7 bases; unmatched bases: 7. This CDR3 comprises 13 residues. Germline CDR1 MDHEN, CDR2 SYDVKM. The chain's CDR3 is CASSSGSRMEQYF. DNA for the CDR3: TGTGCCAGCAGTAGCGGGAGTCGGATGGAGCAGTACTTC.